The 16 T cell receptor beta chains listed next were all sequenced from one sample in a study of cytomegalovirus exposure and HLA in healthy donors. PCR used 60 Vbeta primers and 13 Jbeta primers. Measured with immunoSEQ multiplex PCR; TCRdb has only the in-frame clones, and not every one. The repertoire has roughly 200,000 clones, approximately 86% of them found once; the top ten carry roughly 0.32%. The material sequenced was PBMCs. The receptor set was obtained from a woman between 25 and 40 years old in good health and CMV-seronegative.

The gene calls are TRBV7-2 and TRBJ2-5; D might be TRBD2 (5 bases). Germline V gene lookup returns CDR1 SGHTA and CDR2 FQGNSA. CDR3 length: 15 amino acids. Trimming left V 5 bases short and J 5 bases short, with 18 bases between. DNA for the CDR3: TGTGCCAGCAGCCCGGGGTTGAGCCTGGGGGAGACCCAGTACTTC. It translates to CASSPGLSLGETQYF. Using reference TRBV7-2 and TRBJ2-5 for the parts outside the CDR3, the full variable domain is GAGVSQSPSNKVTEKGKDVELRCDPISGHTALYWYRQSLGQGLEFLIYFQGNSAPDKSGLPSDRFSAERTGGSVSTLTIQRTQQEDSAVYLCASSPGLSLGETQYFGPGTRLLVL.

The chain couples TRBV10-3 to TRBJ1-3, with no clear D. Germline CDR1 is ENHRY and CDR2 is SYGVKD. Trimming pared 6 bases from V and 4 bases from J, leaving 7 bases between. CDR3 length: 12 residues. The CDR3 DNA reads as TGTGCCATCAGCGACGGGGGAAACACCATATATTTT. Translating it yields CAISDGGNTIYF.

The chain joins TRBV5-6 to TRBJ1-1, with D tentatively TRBD1 (5 bases). The CDR3 is made up of 15 amino acids. V lost 4 bases and J lost 1, with 14 bases in between. Germline-derived CDR1 and CDR2 are SGHDT and YYEEEE. DNA for the CDR3: TGTGCCAGCAGCGTTCCGGGACTCCAGAACACTGAAGCTTTCTTT. This gives the protein CASSVPGLQNTEAFF.

This clone was counted between two and nine times. The CDR3 DNA reads TGCGCCAGCAGCCAATCGACTAGCGGAATCTACGAGCAGTACTTC. Translating it yields CASSQSTSGIYEQYF. The chain employs TRBV4-1 and TRBJ2-7; 9 bases are a match to TRBD2. V lost 2 bases, J lost 3 bases, and 5 bases stayed unmatched. Germline assignment: CDR1 MGHRA and CDR2 YSYEKL. The CDR3 has 15 amino acids.

The genes are TRBV19 and TRBJ2-1, with TRBD2 matching 9 bases. V lost 5 bases to trimming and J lost 8 bases; unmatched junction nucleotides: 7. The CDR3 totals 14 residues. In germline, CDR1 is LNHDA, CDR2 SQIVND (reference sequence). The CDR3 region is CASSVSGSFYEQFF. DNA for the CDR3: TGTGCCAGTAGTGTTAGCGGGAGTTTCTATGAGCAGTTCTTC.

The chain links TRBV6-1 to TRBJ1-1; D is unresolved. The CDR3 spans 13 residues. Germline assignment: CDR1 MNHNS and CDR2 SASEGT. V was clipped by 3 bases and J by 9 bases, with 14 bases between them. CDR3 DNA: TGTGCCAGCAGTGAGGTACCCGAAGCTAAAGCTTTCTTT. Translation: CASSEVPEAKAFF.

The chain carries TRBV10-3 and TRBJ2-6; 7 bases fit TRBD2. V trimming: 0 bases; J trimming: 2 bases; junction bases outside the gene matches: 1. The CDR3 runs 16 residues. In germline, CDR1 is ENHRY, CDR2 SYGVKD. The CDR3 region is CAISESGGAGANVLTF. CDR3 bases: TGTGCCATCAGTGAGTCGGGGGGGGCTGGGGCCAACGTCCTGACTTTC.

The chain recombines TRBV4-1 with TRBJ1-1; D is unresolved. Germline-derived CDR1 and CDR2 are MGHRA and YSYEKL. The CDR3 has 14 amino acids. Trimming shortened V by 5 bases and J by 2 bases, and 12 bases separated the two germline ends. The CDR3 is CASSVSTPNTEAFF. DNA of the CDR3: TGCGCCAGCAGCGTGTCGACACCCAACACTGAAGCTTTCTTT.

The rearrangement joins TRBV25-1 to TRBJ2-1; 11 bases line up with TRBD2. The length of the CDR3 is 17 residues. V trimming: 3 bases; J trimming: 3 bases; junction bases outside the gene matches: 7. Germline assignment: CDR1 MGHDK and CDR2 SYGVNS. CDR3 sequence: CASSDLTSGGLYNEQFF. CDR3 nucleotide sequence: TGTGCCAGCAGTGATCTAACTAGCGGGGGCCTCTACAATGAGCAGTTCTTC.

The rearrangement joins TRBV2 to TRBJ2-6, with 8 positions matching TRBD1. The germline gives CDR1 SNHLY, CDR2 FYNNEI. V trimming: 8 bases; J trimming: 3 bases; junction bases outside the gene matches: 6. This CDR3 has 15 amino acids. The chain's CDR3 is CASARGQVGANVLTF. CDR3 nucleotide sequence: TGTGCCAGCGCAAGGGGACAGGTTGGGGCCAACGTCCTGACTTTC. Complete variable domain (other parts from reference TRBV2 and TRBJ2-6): EPEVTQTPSHQVTQMGQEVILRCVPISNHLYFYWYRQILGQKVEFLVSFYNNEISEKSEIFDDQFSVERPDGSNFTLKIRSTKLEDSAMYFCASARGQVGANVLTFGAGSRLTVL.

For this clone: This same CDR3 is encoded by further DNA sequences in the sample. This chain links TRBV29-1 with TRBJ1-1; D ambiguous. V gave up 3 bases and J gave up 1 base, with 9 bases separating them. Germline V gene lookup returns CDR1 SQVTM and CDR2 ANQGSEA. The CDR3 has 13 amino acids. CDR3 nucleotides: TGCAGCGTTGAGAGAGGGTGGAACACTGAAGCTTTCTTT. Translation: CSVERGWNTEAFF.

J is TRBJ2-7 and V is TRBV27; 7 bases are shared with TRBD1. Trimming at V came to 6 bases and at J to 0 bases, leaving 8 bases not matched to a gene. The CDR3 consists of 15 residues. Germline CDR1 and CDR2: MNHEY and SMNVEV (reference sequence). The CDR3 spells CASSLTGVTSYEQYF. The CDR3 DNA is TGTGCCAGCAGCCTTACAGGGGTAACCTCCTACGAGCAGTACTTC.

The chain uses TRBV19 and TRBJ2-7; TRBD1 matches at 7 bases. V was pared by 4 bases and J by 2 bases, with 5 bases of the junction left unmatched. The CDR3 runs to 14 residues. The germline V gene encodes CDR1 LNHDA and CDR2 SQIVND (reference sequence). CDR3: CASSTGTATYEQYF. CDR3 coding DNA: TGTGCCAGTAGTACCGGGACAGCCACCTACGAGCAGTACTTC.

The CDR3 loop is CASSTHGQGEQYF. In DNA, the CDR3 is TGTGCCAGCAGCACCCATGGACAGGGCGAGCAGTATTTT. V gene TRBV9 combines with J gene TRBJ2-3; 8 bases are shared with TRBD1. Trimming removed 4 bases from V and 11 bases from J; junction bases left unmatched: 9. The CDR3 consists of 13 residues. The V gene's germline CDR1 is SGDLS and CDR2 YYNGEE.

The chain uses TRBV4-2 and TRBJ2-5; a weak D match, TRBD2 (6 bases). V gave up 3 bases and J gave up 0 bases, with 11 bases separating them. CDR3 length: 15 residues. Germline CDR1 and CDR2: LGHNA and YNFKEQ. CDR3 protein: CASSHNRGYQETQYF. The CDR3 coding sequence is TGTGCCAGCAGCCATAACCGGGGGTACCAAGAGACCCAGTACTTC.

A few counts support this clone. This chain links TRBV6-7 with TRBJ2-7, with D possibly being TRBD1 (5 bases). TRBV6-7 is filed as an ORF, its function uncertain. The V end lost 0 bases, the J end lost 4 bases, and 13 bases lay between the germline ends. This CDR3 has 15 amino acids. CDR3 sequence: CASSYSVDTPYEQYF. CDR3 DNA sequence: TGTGCCAGCAGTTACTCTGTGGACACTCCGTACGAGCAGTACTTC.